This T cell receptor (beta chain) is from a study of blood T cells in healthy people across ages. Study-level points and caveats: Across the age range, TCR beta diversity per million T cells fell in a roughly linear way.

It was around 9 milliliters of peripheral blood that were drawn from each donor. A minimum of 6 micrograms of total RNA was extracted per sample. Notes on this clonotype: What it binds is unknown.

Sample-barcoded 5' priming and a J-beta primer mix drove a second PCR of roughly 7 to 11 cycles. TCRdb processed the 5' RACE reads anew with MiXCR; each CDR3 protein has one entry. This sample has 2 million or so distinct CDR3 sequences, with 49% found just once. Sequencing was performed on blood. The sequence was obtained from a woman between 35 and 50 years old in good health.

CDR3 DNA: TGCAGCGCTGTAACAGGGAAGGGTATCTATGAGCAGTTCTTC. Residues: CSAVTGKGIYEQFF. The chain has TRBV29-1 and TRBJ2-1, with D tentatively TRBD1 (6 bases). The germline V and J ends were trimmed by 7 bases and 8 bases, with 21 bases remaining between them. The CDR3 runs 14 residues. CDR1 and CDR2 from the germline V gene are SQVTM and ANQGSEA.